The rows below give T cell receptor beta chains drawn from one sample of a study of naive and memory T cell subsets. TCRdb re-analysed the UMI-ligation and nested PCR reads in MiXCR, keeping a single row per CDR3 protein. The sample lists fewer than 150,000 distinct CDR3 sequences; 15% to 20% were seen once. Sequences were obtained from naive CD8+ T cells from blood. These receptors all come from a human donor in good health. Each CDR3 is given with its conserved first and last residue. A D gene is named only where the DNA matches it firmly. Some rows mark clone size as missing; the rest say once, few, many or name a class of expanded clone.

j_call | clone_size | v_call | d_call | cdr3_nt | cdr3_aa
TRBJ2-7 | . | TRBV5-5 | . | TGTGCCAGCAACGAACCCCGGGACGGGACCTACGAGCAGTACTTC | CASNEPRDGTYEQYF
TRBJ2-3 | few | TRBV6-5 | . | TGTGCCAGCAGCAGTCGACAGGCCACAGATACGCAGTATTTT | CASSSRQATDTQYF
TRBJ2-1 | few | TRBV28 | TRBD2 | TGTGCCAGCAGTTTGGGACTAGCGGGAGATGCCTACAATGAGCAGTTCTTC | CASSLGLAGDAYNEQFF
TRBJ2-1 | . | TRBV7-3 | TRBD2 | TGTGCCAGCAGCTTAAATAGCGGGAGGGGTAATGAGCAGTTCTTC | CASSLNSGRGNEQFF
TRBJ1-1 | few | TRBV2 | . | TGTGCCAGCAGCTTCGGGGCTGAAGCTTTCTTT | CASSFGAEAFF
TRBJ1-1 | . | TRBV27 | . | TGTGCCAGCGGGCGCGGGATGACTGAAGCTTTCTTT | CASGRGMTEAFF
TRBJ2-3 | few | TRBV2 | . | TGTGCCAATTTCATCAGGACAGAGAGCACAGATACGCAGTATTTT | CANFIRTESTDTQYF
TRBJ2-4 | . | TRBV29-1 | . | TGCAGCGTTGTGGCCCTAGCCAAAAACATTCAGTACTTC | CSVVALAKNIQYF
TRBJ1-1 | . | TRBV5-6 | . | TGTGCCAGCAGCTTGGACTGGCAGATGAACACTGAAGCTTTCTTT | CASSLDWQMNTEAFF
TRBJ1-2 | . | TRBV7-9 | . | TGTGCCAGCAGCTCTCAAAGGGTTACGGATGGCTACACCTTC | CASSSQRVTDGYTF
TRBJ2-5 | . | TRBV29-1 | TRBD2 | TGCAGCGCCCTTAGCGGGAGGGCCGTAGAGACCCAGTACTTC | CSALSGRAVETQYF
TRBJ2-1 | . | TRBV20-1 | TRBD2 | TGCAGTGCTCGCAGCCCTAGGACTAGCGGGAACTACAATGAGCAGTTCTTC | CSARSPRTSGNYNEQFF
TRBJ2-7 | few | TRBV5-6 | TRBD1 | TGTGCCAGCAGCGTTGGACAGGGCTCCTACGAGCAGTACTTC | CASSVGQGSYEQYF
TRBJ2-3 | . | TRBV29-1 | . | TGCAGCGTTGAATCGACTCGCGGGATTTTAGATACGCAGTATTTT | CSVESTRGILDTQYF
TRBJ1-1 | few | TRBV7-8 | . | TGTGCCAGCAGCTTCGACACAGACTACACTGAAGCTTTCTTT | CASSFDTDYTEAFF
TRBJ1-2 | few | TRBV19 | TRBD1 | TGTGCCAGTAGTTACGACAGGGCGACTCTCTATGGCTACACCTTC | CASSYDRATLYGYTF
TRBJ2-5 | few | TRBV15 | . | TGTGCCACCAGCGCGGGAAGGTACCAAGAGACCCAGTACTTC | CATSAGRYQETQYF
TRBJ2-1 | . | TRBV5-6 | . | TGTGCCAGCAGCTTGGCCGGTGGAGGGGGGAATGAGCAGTTCTTC | CASSLAGGGGNEQFF
TRBJ1-3 | few | TRBV7-9 | . | TGTGCCAGCAGCTGGTGGGAAGCGATTGGAAACACCATATATTTT | CASSWWEAIGNTIYF
TRBJ2-6 | many | TRBV28 | TRBD2 | TGTGCCAGCAGTTTACTAGCGGATTCTGGGGCCAACGTCCTGACTTTC | CASSLLADSGANVLTF
TRBJ2-5 | . | TRBV6-5 | TRBD1 | TGTGCCAGCAGCCCGAACAGGGGGAAAGAGACCCAGTACTTC | CASSPNRGKETQYF
TRBJ2-5 | few | TRBV6-2/TRBV6-3 | TRBD2 | TGTGCCAGCAGTTACTCGATATGGAGCGGGAGGGCCGGTGAGACCCAGTACTTC | CASSYSIWSGRAGETQYF
TRBJ2-7 | once | TRBV20-1 | . | TGCAGTGCTAGGGGATCGACCCGGTCCTACGAGCAGTACTTC | CSARGSTRSYEQYF
TRBJ2-3 | . | TRBV5-4 | . | TGTGCCAGCAGCTTGGCGCTCGGGAGTCAAAGGGACACAGATACGCAGTATTTT | CASSLALGSQRDTDTQYF